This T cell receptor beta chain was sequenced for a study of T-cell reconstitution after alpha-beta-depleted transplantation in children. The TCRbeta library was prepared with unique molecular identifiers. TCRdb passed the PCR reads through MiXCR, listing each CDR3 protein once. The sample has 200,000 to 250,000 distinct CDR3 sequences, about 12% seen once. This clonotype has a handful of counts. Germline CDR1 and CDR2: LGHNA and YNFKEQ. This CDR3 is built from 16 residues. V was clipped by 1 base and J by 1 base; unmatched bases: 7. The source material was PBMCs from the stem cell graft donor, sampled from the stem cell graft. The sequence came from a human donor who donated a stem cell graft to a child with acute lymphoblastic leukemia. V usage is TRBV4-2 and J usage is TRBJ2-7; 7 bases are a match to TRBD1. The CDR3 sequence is CASSQGSRTGSYEQYF. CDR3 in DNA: TGTGCCAGCAGCCAAGGAAGTAGGACAGGATCCTACGAGCAGTACTTC.